A selection of T cell receptor beta chains follows, all from one sample in a study of blood T cell repertoires in COVID-19. Profiled with immunoSEQ multiplex PCR; TCRdb holds only in-frame clones, not every one. Of hundreds of thousands of clones in the sample, over 65% were seen once. Sequencing was done on a sample of peripheral blood. These receptors all stem from a woman in her 70s with active or convalescent COVID-19. The CDR3 runs from the conserved cysteine through the conserved F or W. A D gene is named only where the DNA matches it firmly. Some rows mark clone size as missing; the rest say once, few, many or name a class of expanded clone.

CDR3aa: CASSLVDETQYF
CDR3nt: TGTGCCAGCAGCTTAGTAGATGAGACCCAGTACTTC
abundance: NA
v_gene: TRBV11-2
d_gene: NA
j_gene: TRBJ2-5

CDR3aa: CASSEAAGNTEAFF
CDR3nt: TGTGCCAGCAGTGAAGCGGCTGGGAACACTGAAGCTTTCTTT
abundance: NA
v_gene: TRBV6-1
d_gene: NA
j_gene: TRBJ1-1

CDR3aa: CASSIVLGSTGELFF
CDR3nt: TGTGCCAGTAGTATAGTGTTGGGGAGCACCGGGGAGCTGTTTTTT
abundance: NA
v_gene: TRBV19
d_gene: NA
j_gene: TRBJ2-2

CDR3aa: CASSSLLAGSGTDTQYF
CDR3nt: TGTGCCAGCAGCTCCTTGTTAGCGGGGAGCGGCACAGATACGCAGTATTTT
abundance: NA
v_gene: TRBV5-4
d_gene: TRBD2
j_gene: TRBJ2-3

CDR3aa: CASSLGTAGNYGYTF
CDR3nt: TGTGCCAGCAGCTTGGGGACGGCGGGTAACTATGGCTACACCTTC
abundance: NA
v_gene: TRBV5-4
d_gene: NA
j_gene: TRBJ1-2

CDR3aa: CAGGQWGYEQYF
CDR3nt: TGTGCCGGAGGACAGTGGGGCTACGAGCAGTACTTC
abundance: NA
v_gene: TRBV11-2
d_gene: NA
j_gene: TRBJ2-7

CDR3aa: CASSQSPRGPQHF
CDR3nt: TGTGCCAGCAGCCAGTCCCCCCGGGGGCCCCAGCATTTT
abundance: NA
v_gene: TRBV3-1/TRBV3-2
d_gene: NA
j_gene: TRBJ1-5

CDR3aa: CASSATRSLGHEQFF
CDR3nt: TGTGCCAGCAGCGCGACTAGGAGCCTCGGACATGAGCAGTTCTTC
abundance: NA
v_gene: TRBV7-9
d_gene: NA
j_gene: TRBJ2-1

CDR3aa: CASSQVGEDTGELFF
CDR3nt: TGTGCCAGCAGCCAAGTTGGGGAGGACACCGGGGAGCTGTTTTTT
abundance: NA
v_gene: TRBV4-2
d_gene: NA
j_gene: TRBJ2-2

CDR3aa: CASSLEAASGRYEQYF
CDR3nt: TGTGCCAGCAGCCTCGAGGCGGCTAGCGGGAGGTACGAGCAGTACTTC
abundance: NA
v_gene: TRBV3-1/TRBV3-2
d_gene: TRBD2
j_gene: TRBJ2-7

CDR3aa: CASSLGPTSGMNEQYF
CDR3nt: TGCGCCAGCAGCTTGGGACCGACTAGCGGGATGAACGAGCAGTACTTC
abundance: NA
v_gene: TRBV5-1
d_gene: TRBD2
j_gene: TRBJ2-7

CDR3aa: CASLRPVADYGYTF
CDR3nt: TGTGCCAGCCTTCGACCCGTCGCGGACTATGGCTACACCTTC
abundance: NA
v_gene: TRBV7-9
d_gene: NA
j_gene: TRBJ1-2

CDR3aa: CSVGQAKGEAFF
CDR3nt: TGCAGCGTTGGACAGGCTAAAGGTGAAGCTTTCTTT
abundance: NA
v_gene: TRBV29-1
d_gene: NA
j_gene: TRBJ1-1

CDR3aa: CASSRWGREETQYF
CDR3nt: TGTGCCAGCAGTCGCTGGGGCAGGGAAGAGACCCAGTACTTC
abundance: NA
v_gene: TRBV6-5
d_gene: NA
j_gene: TRBJ2-5

CDR3aa: CASSELGRRRQRMPDTQYF
CDR3nt: TGCGCCAGCAGTGAGTTGGGCCGCAGGAGGCAGCGCATGCCAGATACGCAGTATTTT
abundance: NA
v_gene: TRBV10-1
d_gene: NA
j_gene: TRBJ2-3

CDR3aa: CASMLAGSGWPNEQFF
CDR3nt: TGTGCCAGCATGCTAGCGGGATCAGGGTGGCCCAATGAGCAGTTCTTC
abundance: NA
v_gene: TRBV7-9
d_gene: TRBD2
j_gene: TRBJ2-1

CDR3aa: CASSAAGDRSGNTIYF
CDR3nt: TGCGCCAGCAGTGCCGCGGGGGATCGCTCTGGAAACACCATATATTTT
abundance: few
v_gene: TRBV10-1
d_gene: NA
j_gene: TRBJ1-3

CDR3aa: CSVDSDRGGYTF
CDR3nt: TGCAGCGTTGACTCGGACAGGGGTGGCTACACCTTC
abundance: NA
v_gene: TRBV29-1
d_gene: TRBD1
j_gene: TRBJ1-2

CDR3aa: CASSLGGSGAYNEQFF
CDR3nt: TGTGCCAGCAGTTTAGGGGGGTCGGGAGCCTACAATGAGCAGTTCTTC
abundance: NA
v_gene: TRBV28
d_gene: NA
j_gene: TRBJ2-1

CDR3aa: CASNRTSGKETQYF
CDR3nt: TGTGCCAGCAACAGGACTAGCGGGAAAGAGACCCAGTACTTC
abundance: NA
v_gene: TRBV21-1
d_gene: NA
j_gene: TRBJ2-5

CDR3aa: CAISGNNQPQHF
CDR3nt: TGTGCCATCAGTGGTAACAATCAGCCCCAGCATTTT
abundance: NA
v_gene: TRBV10-3
d_gene: NA
j_gene: TRBJ1-5

CDR3aa: CASSLGQGTGELFF
CDR3nt: TGTGCCAGCAGCTTAGGACAGGGAACCGGGGAGCTGTTTTTT
abundance: few
v_gene: TRBV11-3
d_gene: TRBD1
j_gene: TRBJ2-2

CDR3aa: CASSFHRENTEAFF
CDR3nt: TGTGCCAGTAGTTTCCACAGGGAGAACACTGAAGCTTTCTTT
abundance: NA
v_gene: TRBV19
d_gene: NA
j_gene: TRBJ1-1

CDR3aa: CASSRDRNTEAFF
CDR3nt: TGTGCCAGCAGCAGGGACAGGAACACTGAAGCTTTCTTT
abundance: NA
v_gene: TRBV7-9
d_gene: TRBD1
j_gene: TRBJ1-1